The T cell receptor beta chain under discussion was sequenced for a study of blood T cell repertoires in COVID-19. Using immunoSEQ multiplex PCR, the repertoire was profiled, and TCRdb retains in-frame clones only, with some absent. The data show more than 80,000 clones, approximately 84% seen once. Sequencing was performed on peripheral blood. This clonotype was sampled from a woman aged 55-75 years with acute or convalescent COVID-19.

The CDR3: CASSSLQGAADEQYF. CDR3 DNA: TGTGCCAGCAGTTCACTACAGGGGGCCGCGGACGAGCAGTACTTC. V usage is TRBV6-5 and J usage is TRBJ2-7, with 9 bases that match TRBD1. The CDR3 consists of 15 residues. V dropped 4 bases and J dropped 5; count of bases not matched to a gene: 9. Looked up from germline, CDR1 is MNHEY and CDR2 is SVGAGI.